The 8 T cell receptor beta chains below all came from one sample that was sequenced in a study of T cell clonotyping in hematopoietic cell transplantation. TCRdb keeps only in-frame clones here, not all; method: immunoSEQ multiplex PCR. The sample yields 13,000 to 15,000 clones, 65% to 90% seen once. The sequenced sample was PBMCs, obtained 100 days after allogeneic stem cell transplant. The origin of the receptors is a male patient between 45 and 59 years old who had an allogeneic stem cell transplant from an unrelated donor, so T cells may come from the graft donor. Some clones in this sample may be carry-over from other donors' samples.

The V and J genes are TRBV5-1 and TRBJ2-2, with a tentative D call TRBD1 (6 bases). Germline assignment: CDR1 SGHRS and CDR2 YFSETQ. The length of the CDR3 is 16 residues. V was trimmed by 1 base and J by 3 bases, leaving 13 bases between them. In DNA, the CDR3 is TGCGCCAGCAGCTTGAGTAATACAGGGTACACCGGGGAGCTGTTTTTT. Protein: CASSLSNTGYTGELFF.

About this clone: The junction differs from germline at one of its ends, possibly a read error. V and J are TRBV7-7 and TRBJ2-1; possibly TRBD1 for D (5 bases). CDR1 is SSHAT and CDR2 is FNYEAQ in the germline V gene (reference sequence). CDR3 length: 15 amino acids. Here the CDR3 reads CASSSSRGIVNEQFF. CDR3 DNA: TGTGCTAGCAGCTCCTCAAGGGGTATCGTCAATGAGCAGTTCTTC.

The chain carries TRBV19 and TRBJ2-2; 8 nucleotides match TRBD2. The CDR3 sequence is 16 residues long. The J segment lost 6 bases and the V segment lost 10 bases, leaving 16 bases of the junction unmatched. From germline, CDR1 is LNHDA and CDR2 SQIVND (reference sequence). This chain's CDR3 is CATYREGSIWAGELFF. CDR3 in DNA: TGTGCCACCTATCGGGAGGGGAGCATATGGGCCGGGGAGCTGTTTTTT.

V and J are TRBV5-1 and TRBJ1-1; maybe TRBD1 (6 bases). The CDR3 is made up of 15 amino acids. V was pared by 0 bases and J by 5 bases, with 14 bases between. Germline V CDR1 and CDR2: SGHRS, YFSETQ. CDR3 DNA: TGCGCCAGCAGCTTGGAGGGGGTGAGCGGTACTGAAGCTTTCTTT. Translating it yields CASSLEGVSGTEAFF.

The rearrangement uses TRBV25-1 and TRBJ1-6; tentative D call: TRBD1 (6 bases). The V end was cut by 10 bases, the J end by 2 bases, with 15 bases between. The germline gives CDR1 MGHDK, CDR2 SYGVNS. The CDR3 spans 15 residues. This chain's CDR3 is CATRQGFPYNSPLHF. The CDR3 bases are TGTGCCACCCGGCAGGGGTTCCCCTATAATTCACCCCTCCACTTT.

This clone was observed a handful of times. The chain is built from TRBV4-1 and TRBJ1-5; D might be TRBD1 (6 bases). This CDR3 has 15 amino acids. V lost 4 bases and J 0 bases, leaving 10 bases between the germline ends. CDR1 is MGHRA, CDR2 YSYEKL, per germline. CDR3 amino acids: CASSPGQSSNQPQHF. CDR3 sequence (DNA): TGCGCCAGCAGCCCTGGACAGAGTAGCAATCAGCCCCAGCATTTT.

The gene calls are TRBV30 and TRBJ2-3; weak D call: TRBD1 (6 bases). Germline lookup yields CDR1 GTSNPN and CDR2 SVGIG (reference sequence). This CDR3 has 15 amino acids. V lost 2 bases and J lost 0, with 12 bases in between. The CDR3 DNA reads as TGTGCCTGGAGTCCTGAGGGGGTTAGCACAGATACGCAGTATTTT. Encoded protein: CAWSPEGVSTDTQYF. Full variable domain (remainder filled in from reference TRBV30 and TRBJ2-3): SQTIHQWPATLVQPVGSPLSLECTVEGTSNPNLYWYRQAAGRGLQLLFYSVGIGQISSEVPQNLSASRPQDRQFILSSKKLLLSDSGFYLCAWSPEGVSTDTQYFGPGTRLTVL.

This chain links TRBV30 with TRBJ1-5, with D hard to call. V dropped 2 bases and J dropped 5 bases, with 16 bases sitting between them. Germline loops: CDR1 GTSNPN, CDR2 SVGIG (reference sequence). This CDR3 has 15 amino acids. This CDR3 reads CAWSRPDGLDQPQHF. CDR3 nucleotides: TGTGCCTGGAGTAGGCCCGACGGCTTAGATCAGCCCCAGCATTTT.